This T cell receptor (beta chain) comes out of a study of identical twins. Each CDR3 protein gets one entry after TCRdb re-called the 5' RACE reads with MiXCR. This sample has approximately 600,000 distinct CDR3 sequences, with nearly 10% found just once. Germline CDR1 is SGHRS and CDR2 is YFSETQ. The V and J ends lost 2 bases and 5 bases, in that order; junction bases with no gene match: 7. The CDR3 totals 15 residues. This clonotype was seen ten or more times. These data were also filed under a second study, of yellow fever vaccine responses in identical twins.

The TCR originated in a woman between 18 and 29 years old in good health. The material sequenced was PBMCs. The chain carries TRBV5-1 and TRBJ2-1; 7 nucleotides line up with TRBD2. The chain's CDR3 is CASSLGGRNNNEQFF. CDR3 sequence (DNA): TGCGCCAGCAGCTTAGGCGGGAGAAATAACAATGAGCAGTTCTTC. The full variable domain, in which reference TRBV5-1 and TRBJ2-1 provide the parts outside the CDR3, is KAGVTQTPRYLIKTRGQQVTLSCSPISGHRSVSWYQQTPGQGLQFLFEYFSETQRNKGNFPGRFSGRQFSNSRSEMNVSTLELGDSALYLCASSLGGRNNNEQFFGPGTRLTVL.